This TCR beta chain was sequenced for a study of T cells in Graves' hyperthyroidism and ophthalmopathy. Study-wide points: Prediction of ophthalmopathy progression came a median roughly 7.1 months pre-onset.

Of note for this clonotype: The antigen is not known.

This CDR3 has 14 amino acids. V was clipped by 6 bases and J by 1 base, with 12 bases between them. Aged 18 to 65, the patients had hyperthyroidism that was newly diagnosed and had lasted under 2 months. RNA transcripts yielded amplified TCR beta CDR3 regions. During a first-round RT-PCR of the TCR CDR3, the HTBI primer set was used. TCRdb reanalysed the multiplex PCR reads using MiXCR and keeps one entry per CDR3 protein. The repertoire holds roughly 580,000 distinct CDR3 sequences, with more than 11% as singletons. The clonotype was recovered from a woman aged 25 to 45 with Graves' hyperthyroidism that later progressed to Graves' ophthalmopathy. This sequence joins TRBV12-3 or TRBV12-4 and TRBJ1-1; unclear D gene. Sequencing was carried out using blood. CDR3 loop: CASSTVPRNTEAFF. As DNA, the CDR3 is TGTGCCAGCAGCACCGTCCCCCGGAACACTGAAGCTTTCTTT.